This is a list of T cell receptor beta chains from one sample in a study of T cells after yellow fever vaccination. TCRdb used MiXCR to reprocess the 5' RACE reads, holding one entry per CDR3 protein. Here the sample spans a few hundred thousand distinct CDR3 sequences, roughly 7.2% being singletons. Sequenced here: CD4+ T cells sorted from PBMCs, sampled 15 days after the yellow fever booster vaccination. These receptors were taken from a man younger than 45 who received the YFV17D yellow fever vaccine. Both conserved end residues are trimmed from each CDR3.

V gene,J gene,CDR3 protein
TRBV3-1,TRBJ2-4,ASSQDENIQY
TRBV11-2,TRBJ1-2,ASSLLDRGYGYT
TRBV5-1,TRBJ1-1,ASSTTGGNTEAF
TRBV19,TRBJ1-5,ASSIGAVGGNQPQH
TRBV11-2,TRBJ2-1,ASSRSFDSGGSYNEQF
TRBV7-7,TRBJ2-5,ASSLSLAGAQETQY
TRBV7-2,TRBJ1-2,ASSPTEIIYGYT
TRBV20-1,TRBJ1-6,SARDRGNSPLH
TRBV4-2,TRBJ2-2,ASSFRGGPTGELF
TRBV7-6,TRBJ2-7,ASSSPDDPVQY
TRBV12-3/TRBV12-4,TRBJ2-2,ASSKLAGGAGELF
TRBV12-3/TRBV12-4,TRBJ2-1,ASRPASSGEQF
TRBV7-8,TRBJ2-5,ASSRTKETQY
TRBV12-3/TRBV12-4,TRBJ2-3,ASRSHGTDTQY
TRBV5-5,TRBJ2-1,ASSLGGGRPSYNEQF
TRBV15,TRBJ2-3,ATSRATDTQY
TRBV5-5,TRBJ2-3,ASSYITGPPAALQY
TRBV5-1,TRBJ1-2,ASSLVDRGAGYT
TRBV5-1,TRBJ2-7,ASSLEPSSYEQY
TRBV7-9,TRBJ1-5,ASSSVPGYPQPQH
TRBV30,TRBJ2-3,AWSIRGTQY
TRBV29-1,TRBJ2-1,SVGGAGPSYNEQF
TRBV7-9,TRBJ2-3,ASSVQQGGDTQY
TRBV20-1,TRBJ1-1,SASQGASGNTEAF
TRBV4-3,TRBJ1-2,ASSRRGGYGYT
TRBV7-2,TRBJ2-7,ASSLGGLRYEQY
TRBV3-1,TRBJ2-1,ASSQRTSGNLYNEQF
TRBV20-1,TRBJ2-7,SARRTSGSDEQY
TRBV4-3,TRBJ1-2,ASSQAPRGQGYGYT
TRBV6-5,TRBJ2-3,ASSYSQAPIGDTQY
TRBV6-2/TRBV6-3,TRBJ1-5,ASSYSTGWSNQPQH
TRBV6-2/TRBV6-3,TRBJ1-5,ASSYAGQNQPQH
TRBV7-6,TRBJ2-7,ASSLAPGGNEQY
TRBV6-5,TRBJ2-2,ASGAGGNTGELF
TRBV20-1,TRBJ2-3,SANSVASGKDTQY
TRBV11-3,TRBJ2-2,ASSFRVTGELF
TRBV6-2/TRBV6-3,TRBJ2-7,ASSYSGQGLSGEQY
TRBV7-6,TRBJ2-7,ASSAPGQGTEQY
TRBV3-1,TRBJ2-7,ASSQAGLAGTPYEQY
TRBV6-5,TRBJ2-7,ASSYARISGNEQY
TRBV20-1,TRBJ2-7,SAWPSGRLYEQY
TRBV18,TRBJ2-1,ASSPVSGTSGLGNEQF
TRBV6-6,TRBJ2-6,ASSPGANVLT
TRBV11-2,TRBJ2-1,ASSLTLLAGTYNEQF
TRBV7-2,TRBJ2-4,ASSLVPAKNIQY
TRBV20-1,TRBJ2-7,SVRMGTSSLLGEQY
TRBV4-3,TRBJ1-1,ASSQGVMGGDGTEAF
TRBV6-5,TRBJ1-5,ASSRDLSNQPQH
TRBV5-1,TRBJ2-7,ASSSGQGASEQY
TRBV5-1,TRBJ2-5,ASSGKETQY
TRBV7-2,TRBJ2-5,ASTSPGGETQY